Sequencing of this TCR beta chain was carried out in a study of shared clonotypes between healthy human individuals. In the study overall: Each donor's CD8 memory used one plate, CD8 naive two, each CD4 subset three.

To note about this clone: The antigen is unknown.

TCRdb's table, derived via immunoSEQ multiplex PCR, lists solely in-frame clones and lacks some. The sample has under 650,000 clones, almost 97% seen once; the top ten hold roughly 0.06%. Notes on the study in general: The study sampled only blood, and tissue repertoires likely differ. Sequencing of the sorted subsets was shown by rarefaction to be incomplete despite large depth.

Trimming stripped 0 bases from V and 5 bases from J, with 3 bases between. This CDR3 is 12 amino acids long. Germline V CDR1 and CDR2: SGHNT, YYREEE (reference sequence). Sequencing used naive CD4+ T cells sorted from blood. Subset indicated: CD45RA+ positively selected. The receptor was isolated from a woman between 25 and 40 years old in good health. The chain links TRBV5-4 to TRBJ2-1; D gene uncertain. CDR3 region: CASSLAHNEQFF. CDR3 nucleotides: TGTGCCAGCAGCTTGGCCCACAATGAGCAGTTCTTC. Full variable domain (remainder filled in from reference TRBV5-4 and TRBJ2-1): ETGVTQSPTHLIKTRGQQVTLRCSSQSGHNTVSWYQQALGQGPQFIFQYYREEENGRGNFPPRFSGLQFPNYSSELNVNALELDDSALYLCASSLAHNEQFFGPGTRLTVL.